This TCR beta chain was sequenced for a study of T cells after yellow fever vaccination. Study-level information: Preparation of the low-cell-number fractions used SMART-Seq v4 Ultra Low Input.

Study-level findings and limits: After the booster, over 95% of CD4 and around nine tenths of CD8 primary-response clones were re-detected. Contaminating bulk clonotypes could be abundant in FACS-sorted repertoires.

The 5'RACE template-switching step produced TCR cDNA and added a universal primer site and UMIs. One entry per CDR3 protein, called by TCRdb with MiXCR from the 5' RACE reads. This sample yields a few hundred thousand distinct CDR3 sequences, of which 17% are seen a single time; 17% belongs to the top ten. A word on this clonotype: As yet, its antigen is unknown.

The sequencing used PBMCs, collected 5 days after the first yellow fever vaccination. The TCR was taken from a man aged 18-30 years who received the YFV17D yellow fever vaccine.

In nucleotides, the CDR3 is TGCGCCAGCAGCTTGGGACTAGCGGACAGCACAGATACGCAGTATTTT. Translated, it gives CASSLGLADSTDTQYF. This rearrangement joins TRBV5-1 to TRBJ2-3; TRBD2 matches at 9 bases. The CDR3 covers 16 residues. Trimming at V came to 0 bases and at J to 0 bases, leaving 2 bases not matched to a gene. CDR1 and CDR2 (germline): SGHRS, YFSETQ.